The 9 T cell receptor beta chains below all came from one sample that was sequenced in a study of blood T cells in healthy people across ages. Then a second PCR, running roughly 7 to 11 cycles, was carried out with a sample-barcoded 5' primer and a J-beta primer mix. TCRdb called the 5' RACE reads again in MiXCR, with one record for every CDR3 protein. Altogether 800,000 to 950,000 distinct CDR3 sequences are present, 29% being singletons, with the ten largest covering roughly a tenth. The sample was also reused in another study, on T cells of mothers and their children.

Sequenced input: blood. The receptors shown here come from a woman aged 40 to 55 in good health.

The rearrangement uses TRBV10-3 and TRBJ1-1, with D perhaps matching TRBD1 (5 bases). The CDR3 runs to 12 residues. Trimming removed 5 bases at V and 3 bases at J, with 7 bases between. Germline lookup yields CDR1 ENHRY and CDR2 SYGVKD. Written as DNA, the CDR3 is TGTGCCATCAGTACAGGTTACACTGAAGCTTTCTTT. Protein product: CAISTGYTEAFF.

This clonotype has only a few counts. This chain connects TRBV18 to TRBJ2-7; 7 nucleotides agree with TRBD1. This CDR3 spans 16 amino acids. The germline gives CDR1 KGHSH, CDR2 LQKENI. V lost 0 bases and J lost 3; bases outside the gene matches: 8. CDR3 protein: CASSPPLAGGYYEQYF. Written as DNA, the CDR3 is TGTGCCAGCTCACCACCGCTAGCAGGGGGATACTACGAGCAGTACTTC.

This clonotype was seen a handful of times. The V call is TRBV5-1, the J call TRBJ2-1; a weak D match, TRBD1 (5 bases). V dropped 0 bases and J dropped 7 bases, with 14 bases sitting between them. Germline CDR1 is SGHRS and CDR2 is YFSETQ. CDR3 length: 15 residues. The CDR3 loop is CASSLATGRGNEQFF. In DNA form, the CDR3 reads TGCGCCAGCAGCTTGGCCACGGGTAGGGGTAATGAGCAGTTCTTC.

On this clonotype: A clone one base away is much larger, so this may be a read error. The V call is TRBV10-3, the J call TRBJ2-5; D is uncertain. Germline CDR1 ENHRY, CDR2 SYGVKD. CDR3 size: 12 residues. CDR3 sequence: CAIGESTETQYF. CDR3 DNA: TGTGCCATCGGTGAGTCGACGGAGACCCAGTACTTC.

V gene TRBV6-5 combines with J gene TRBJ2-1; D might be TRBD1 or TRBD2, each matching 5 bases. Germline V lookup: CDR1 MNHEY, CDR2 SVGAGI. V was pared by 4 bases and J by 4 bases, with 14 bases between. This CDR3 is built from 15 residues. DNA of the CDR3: TGTGCCAGCAGTTCCTCTCCGGGACCTTACAATGAGCAGTTCTTC. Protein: CASSSSPGPYNEQFF.

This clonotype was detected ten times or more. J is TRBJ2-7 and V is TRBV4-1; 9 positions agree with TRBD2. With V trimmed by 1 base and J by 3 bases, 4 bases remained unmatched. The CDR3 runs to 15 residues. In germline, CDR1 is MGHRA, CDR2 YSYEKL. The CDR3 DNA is TGCGCCAGCAGCCAAGGGGTAGCGGGGGACTACGAGCAGTACTTC. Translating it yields CASSQGVAGDYEQYF.

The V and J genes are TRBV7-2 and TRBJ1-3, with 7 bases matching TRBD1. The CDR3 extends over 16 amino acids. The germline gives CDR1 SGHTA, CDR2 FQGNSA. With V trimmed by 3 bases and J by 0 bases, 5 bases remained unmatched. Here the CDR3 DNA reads TGTGCCAGCAGCTTTGGGACAGTGAGCTCTGGAAACACCATATATTTT. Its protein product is CASSFGTVSSGNTIYF.

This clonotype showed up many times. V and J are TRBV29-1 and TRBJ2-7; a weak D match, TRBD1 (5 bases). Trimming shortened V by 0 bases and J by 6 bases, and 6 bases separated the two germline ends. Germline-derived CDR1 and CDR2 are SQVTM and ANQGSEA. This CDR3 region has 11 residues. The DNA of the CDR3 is TGCAGCGTTGAAGAAGGGGCCGAGCAGTACTTC. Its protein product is CSVEEGAEQYF.

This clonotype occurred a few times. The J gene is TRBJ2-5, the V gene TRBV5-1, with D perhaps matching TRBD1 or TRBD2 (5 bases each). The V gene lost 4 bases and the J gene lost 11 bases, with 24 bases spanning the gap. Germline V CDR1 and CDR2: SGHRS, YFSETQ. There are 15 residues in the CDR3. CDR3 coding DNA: TGCGCCAGCAGCGACACTCCTGGGGGAAGCGATGAGCAGTACTTC. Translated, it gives CASSDTPGGSDEQYF. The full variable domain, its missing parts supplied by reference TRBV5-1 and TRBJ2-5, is KAGVTQTPRYLIKTRGQQVTLSCSPISGHRSVSWYQQTPGQGLQFLFEYFSETQRNKGNFPGRFSGRQFSNSRSEMNVSTLELGDSALYLCASSDTPGGSDEQYFGPGTRLLVL.